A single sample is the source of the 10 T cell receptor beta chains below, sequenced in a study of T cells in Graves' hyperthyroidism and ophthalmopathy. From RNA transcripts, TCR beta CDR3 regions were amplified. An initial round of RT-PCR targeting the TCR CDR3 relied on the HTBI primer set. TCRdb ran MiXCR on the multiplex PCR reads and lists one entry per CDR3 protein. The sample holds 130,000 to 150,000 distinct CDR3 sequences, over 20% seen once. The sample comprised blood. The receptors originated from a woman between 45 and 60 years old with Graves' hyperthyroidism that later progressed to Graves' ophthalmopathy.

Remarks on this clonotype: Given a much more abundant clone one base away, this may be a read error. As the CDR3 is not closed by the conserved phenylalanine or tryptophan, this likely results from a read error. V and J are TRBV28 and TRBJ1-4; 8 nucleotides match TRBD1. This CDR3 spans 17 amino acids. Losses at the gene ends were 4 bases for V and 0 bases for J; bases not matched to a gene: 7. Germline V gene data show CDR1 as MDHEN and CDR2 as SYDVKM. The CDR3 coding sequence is TGTGCCAGCAGTTCCTTCGACAGGGGTGCAACTAATGAAAAACTGTTTCTT. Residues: CASSSFDRGATNEKLFL.

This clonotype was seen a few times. In DNA, the CDR3 is TGTGCCATCAGTCGTGGGCAGGGGGCCGACGAGCAGTACTTC. Translation: CAISRGQGADEQYF. The chain uses TRBV10-3 and TRBJ2-7, with 8 bases identical to TRBD1. CDR1 ENHRY and CDR2 SYGVKD come from the germline V gene. J lost 5 bases, V lost 5 bases, and 8 bases had no gene match. CDR3 size: 14 residues.

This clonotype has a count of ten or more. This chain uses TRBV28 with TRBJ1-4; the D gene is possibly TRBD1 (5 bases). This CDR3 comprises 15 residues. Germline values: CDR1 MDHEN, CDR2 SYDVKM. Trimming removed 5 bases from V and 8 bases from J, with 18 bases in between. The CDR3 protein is CASSPPPGLEEKLFF. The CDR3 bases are TGTGCCAGCAGTCCGCCTCCAGGGTTGGAGGAAAAACTGTTTTTT. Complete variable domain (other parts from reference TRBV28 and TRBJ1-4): DVKVTQSSRYLVKRTGEKVFLECVQDMDHENMFWYRQDPGLGLRLIYFSYDVKMKEKGDIPEGYSVSREKKERFSLILESASTNQTSMYLCASSPPPGLEEKLFFGSGTQLSVL.

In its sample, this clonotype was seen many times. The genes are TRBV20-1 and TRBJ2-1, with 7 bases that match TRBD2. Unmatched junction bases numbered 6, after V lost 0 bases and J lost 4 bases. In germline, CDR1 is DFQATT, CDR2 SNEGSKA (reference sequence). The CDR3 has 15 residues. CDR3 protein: CSARDSSGPYNEQFF. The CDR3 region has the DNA TGCAGTGCTAGAGATAGTAGCGGGCCATACAATGAGCAGTTCTTC.

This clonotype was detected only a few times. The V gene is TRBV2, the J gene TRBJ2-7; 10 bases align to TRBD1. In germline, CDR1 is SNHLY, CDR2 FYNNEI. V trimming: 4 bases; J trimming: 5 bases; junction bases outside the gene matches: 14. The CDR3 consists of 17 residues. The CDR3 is CASSVDPGTGVRNEQYF. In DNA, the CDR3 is TGTGCCAGCAGTGTGGACCCCGGGACAGGGGTACGGAACGAGCAGTACTTC. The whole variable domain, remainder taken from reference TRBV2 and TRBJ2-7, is EPEVTQTPSHQVTQMGQEVILRCVPISNHLYFYWYRQILGQKVEFLVSFYNNEISEKSEIFDDQFSVERPDGSNFTLKIRSTKLEDSAMYFCASSVDPGTGVRNEQYFGPGTRLTVT.

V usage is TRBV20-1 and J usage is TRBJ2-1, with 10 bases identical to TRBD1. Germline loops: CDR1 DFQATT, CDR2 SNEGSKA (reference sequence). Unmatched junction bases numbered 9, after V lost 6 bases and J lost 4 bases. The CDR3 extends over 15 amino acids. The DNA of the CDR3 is TGCAGTGCCAGGAAGGGACAGGGGCCTTACAATGAGCAGTTCTTC. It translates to CSARKGQGPYNEQFF.

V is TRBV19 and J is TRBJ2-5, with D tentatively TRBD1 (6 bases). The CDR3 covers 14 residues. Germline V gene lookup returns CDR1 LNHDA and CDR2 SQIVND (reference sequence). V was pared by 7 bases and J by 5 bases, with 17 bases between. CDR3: CASTGSRGGETQYF. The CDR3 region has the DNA TGTGCCAGTACCGGTTCCAGGGGCGGGGAGACCCAGTACTTC.

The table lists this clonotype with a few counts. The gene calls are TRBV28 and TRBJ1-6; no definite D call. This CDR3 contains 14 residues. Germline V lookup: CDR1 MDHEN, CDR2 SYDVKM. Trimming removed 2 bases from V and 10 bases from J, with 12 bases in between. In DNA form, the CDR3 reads TGTGCCAGCAGTTTAGAGGGATCGTCATCACCCCTCCACTTT. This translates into CASSLEGSSSPLHF. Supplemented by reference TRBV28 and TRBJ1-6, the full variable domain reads DVKVTQSSRYLVKRTGEKVFLECVQDMDHENMFWYRQDPGLGLRLIYFSYDVKMKEKGDIPEGYSVSREKKERFSLILESASTNQTSMYLCASSLEGSSSPLHFGNGTRLTVT.

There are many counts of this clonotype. This CDR3 reads CASSPQLAGNSEQFF. DNA of the CDR3: TGTGCCAGCAGCCCTCAACTAGCGGGAAATAGCGAGCAGTTCTTC. V gene TRBV6-1 combines with J gene TRBJ2-1; 10 bases are shared with TRBD2. This CDR3 contains 15 residues. V was clipped by 6 bases and J by 10 bases; unmatched bases: 12. Germline V CDR1 and CDR2: MNHNS, SASEGT.

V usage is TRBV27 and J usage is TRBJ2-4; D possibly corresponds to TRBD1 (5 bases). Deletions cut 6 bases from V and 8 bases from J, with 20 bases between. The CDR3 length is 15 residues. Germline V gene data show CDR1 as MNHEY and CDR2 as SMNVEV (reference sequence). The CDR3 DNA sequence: TGTGCCAGCAGGAACCCGGCAACAGGTCTTTACATTCAGTACTTC. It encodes CASRNPATGLYIQYF.